These 25 T cell receptor beta chains were all obtained from the same sample, sequenced in a study of shared clonotypes between healthy human individuals. Naive CD8 cells comprised CD45RO-negative, CCR7-positively selected cells, excluding terminally differentiated effector memory CD45RA+ cells. Produced via immunoSEQ multiplex PCR; TCRdb's table is partial and in-frame only. The table has about 2.1 million clones, 93% seen once. The material sequenced was naive CD8+ T cells from PBMCs. The source of these receptors is a man aged 18 to 29 in good health. Some clones in this sample may be carry-over from other donors' samples.

The rearrangement uses TRBV10-3 and TRBJ2-3; 8 positions match TRBD1. The germline CDR1 and CDR2 sequences are ENHRY and SYGVKD. Losses at the gene ends were 2 bases for V and 3 bases for J; bases not matched to a gene: 1. The CDR3 contains 14 residues. The DNA for the CDR3 is TGTGCCATCAGTGAGAGACAGGGGACAGATACGCAGTATTTT. It is translated as CAISERQGTDTQYF.

This clone was detected only once. The chain joins TRBV6-1 to TRBJ2-5; TRBD2 might be the D (5 bases). The CDR3 runs 14 residues. V shed 4 bases and J shed 4 bases, with 13 bases lying between them. Germline V lookup: CDR1 MNHNS, CDR2 SASEGT. The CDR3 loop is CASSGRDPGETQYF. CDR3 bases: TGTGCCAGCAGTGGCCGGGATCCAGGAGAGACCCAGTACTTC.

The J gene is TRBJ2-7, the V gene TRBV11-1; a weak D match, TRBD1 (6 bases). Deletions cut 2 bases from V and 2 bases from J, with 10 bases between. This CDR3 region has 14 residues. From germline, CDR1 is SGHAT and CDR2 FQDESV (reference sequence). The CDR3 bases are TGTGCCAGCAGCTTAATTCAGGGGCCCTACGAGCAGTACTTC. Its translation: CASSLIQGPYEQYF.

The chain combines TRBV5-5 with TRBJ2-7; D possibly corresponds to TRBD1 (6 bases). This CDR3 region has 13 residues. The germline V gene encodes CDR1 SGHKS and CDR2 YYEKEE (reference sequence). The V end lost 6 bases, the J end lost 2 bases, and 12 bases lay between the germline ends. CDR3 bases: TGTGCCAGCACCGAGGGACACACCTACGAGCAGTACTTC. Its protein product is CASTEGHTYEQYF.

The chain couples TRBV4-1 to TRBJ1-1; D is unclear. Germline assignment: CDR1 MGHRA and CDR2 YSYEKL. The V end was cut by 1 base, the J end by 3 bases, with 12 bases between. The length of the CDR3 is 15 residues. The CDR3: CASSQGFSLDTEAFF. CDR3 coding DNA: TGCGCCAGCAGCCAAGGGTTTTCGCTTGACACTGAAGCTTTCTTT.

The chain employs TRBV15 and TRBJ2-7, with TRBD2 matching over 8 bases. This CDR3 has 14 residues. The trim removed 0 bases at V and 6 bases at J, leaving 4 bases unmatched. Germline assignment: CDR1 LNHNV and CDR2 YYDKDF (reference sequence). DNA of the CDR3: TGTGCCACCAGCAGAGAAGCGGGAGTAATCGAGCAGTACTTC. Translation gives CATSREAGVIEQYF.

This chain connects TRBV6-1 to TRBJ2-5; D is uncertain. V lost 7 bases and J 5 bases, leaving 20 bases between the germline ends. CDR1 is MNHNS and CDR2 is SASEGT in the germline V gene. This CDR3 region has 15 residues. The CDR3 sequence: CASTEDPSHWETQYF. Here the CDR3 DNA reads TGTGCCAGCACAGAGGACCCGTCCCACTGGGAGACCCAGTACTTC.

The chain joins TRBV9 to TRBJ2-3, with no clear D. Germline lookup yields CDR1 SGDLS and CDR2 YYNGEE. V was cut by 4 bases and J by 2 bases, with 14 bases left in between. The CDR3 has 15 amino acids. CDR3 loop: CASSPQDGSTDTQYF. CDR3 nucleotide sequence: TGTGCCAGCAGCCCTCAGGACGGATCCACAGATACGCAGTATTTT.

The chain uses TRBV9 and TRBJ1-5, with a possible D match to TRBD1 (6 bases). This CDR3 region has 14 residues. Per the germline V gene, CDR1 is SGDLS and CDR2 is YYNGEE. Trimming shortened V by 3 bases and J by 4 bases, and 11 bases separated the two germline ends. CDR3 region: CASSGRGLNQPQHF. The CDR3 nucleotides are TGTGCCAGCAGCGGCAGGGGCTTAAATCAGCCCCAGCATTTT.

A note on this clone: The same CDR3 also results from other DNA sequences found in this sample. The chain carries TRBV9 and TRBJ2-7; possibly TRBD1 for D (6 bases). V gave up 0 bases and J gave up 3 bases, with 10 bases separating them. There are 14 residues in the CDR3. Germline CDR1 SGDLS, CDR2 YYNGEE. The CDR3 spells CASSVGGGDYEQYF. The DNA for the CDR3 is TGTGCCAGCAGCGTAGGTGGGGGCGACTACGAGCAGTACTTC.

V and J are TRBV11-2 and TRBJ1-2, with D hard to call. CDR1 and CDR2 (germline): SGHAT, FQNNGV. The CDR3 is made up of 15 amino acids. V dropped 0 bases and J dropped 7 bases, with 15 bases sitting between them. The CDR3 here is CASSLDPRSPGGYTF. CDR3 nucleotides: TGTGCCAGCAGCTTAGACCCCAGGTCCCCCGGTGGCTACACCTTC.

This clone was observed once. V is TRBV5-6 and J is TRBJ1-6; D gene ambiguous. CDR3 length: 13 residues. V was cut by 4 bases and J by 7 bases, with 9 bases left in between. Per the germline V gene, CDR1 is SGHDT and CDR2 is YYEEEE. In DNA, the CDR3 is TGTGCCAGCAGCCCGAGTGCAAATTCACCCCTCCACTTT. The encoded protein is CASSPSANSPLHF. Using reference TRBV5-6 and TRBJ1-6 for the parts outside the CDR3, the full variable domain is DAGVTQSPTHLIKTRGQQVTLRCSPKSGHDTVSWYQQALGQGPQFIFQYYEEEERQRGNFPDRFSGHQFPNYSSELNVNALLLGDSALYLCASSPSANSPLHFGNGTRLTVT.

The rearrangement uses TRBV5-1 and TRBJ2-2; D might be TRBD2 (5 bases). The V gene lost 0 bases and the J gene lost 4 bases, with 16 bases spanning the gap. Germline V CDR1 and CDR2: SGHRS, YFSETQ. The CDR3 spans 17 residues. The CDR3 bases are TGCGCCAGCAGCTTGGGGGCATCCCGGGATAGCACCGGGGAGCTGTTTTTT. It specifies CASSLGASRDSTGELFF.

The V and J genes are TRBV19 and TRBJ2-7; no clear D. Germline CDR1 LNHDA, CDR2 SQIVND (reference sequence). V lost 3 bases and J lost 5, with 23 bases in between. The CDR3 has 17 amino acids. The CDR3 DNA reads as TGTGCCAGTAGTATCGGGCGGTCGACTGACGTCGGCCACGAGCAGTACTTC. It yields the protein CASSIGRSTDVGHEQYF.

This chain joins TRBV12-5 and TRBJ2-1, with D perhaps matching TRBD2 (5 bases). This CDR3 spans 15 amino acids. Germline loops: CDR1 LGHNT, CDR2 FRNRAP. V was shortened by 0 bases and J by 6 bases, with 12 bases between the two germline ends. The CDR3 reads CASGLVNSAFNEQFF. As DNA, the CDR3 is TGTGCTAGTGGTTTGGTCAATAGCGCATTCAATGAGCAGTTCTTC.

The chain is built from TRBV5-1 and TRBJ2-7; maybe TRBD2 (5 bases). V was trimmed by 2 bases and J by 4 bases, leaving 10 bases between them. Germline V gene lookup returns CDR1 SGHRS and CDR2 YFSETQ. The CDR3 is 13 amino acids. The CDR3 nucleotides read TGCGCCAGCAGCTTTTTTCGGGGTTACGAGCAGTACTTC. It is translated as CASSFFRGYEQYF.

The chain joins TRBV25-1 to TRBJ1-1, with D possibly matching TRBD1 (5 bases). Trimming took 2 bases from V and 10 from J, leaving 14 bases between them. This CDR3 comprises 13 residues. Looked up from germline, CDR1 is MGHDK and CDR2 is SYGVNS. The DNA for the CDR3 is TGTGCCAGCAGTGAACGTTTTGGGGCAGGAGCTTTCTTT. Translation gives CASSERFGAGAFF.

This chain links TRBV13 with TRBJ2-7; D is uncertain. Germline values: CDR1 PRHDT, CDR2 FYEKMQ (reference sequence). Between the trimmed V and J ends, which lost 1 base and 0 bases, there was a span of 10 bases. This CDR3 contains 15 residues. The CDR3 bases are TGTGCCAGCAGCTTAGTGTCCAGGAGCTCCTACGAGCAGTACTTC. Its translation is CASSLVSRSSYEQYF.

The chain recombines TRBV27 with TRBJ1-3, with unresolved D. V dropped 8 bases and J dropped 0 bases, with 5 bases sitting between them. This CDR3 spans 12 amino acids. Germline CDR1 and CDR2: MNHEY and SMNVEV (reference sequence). The DNA for the CDR3 is TGTGCCAGCGGGATCTCTGGAAACACCATATATTTT. It yields the protein CASGISGNTIYF.

The chain combines TRBV27 with TRBJ1-2, with D tentatively TRBD1 (5 bases). Trimming shortened V by 6 bases and J by 4 bases, and 18 bases separated the two germline ends. Looked up from germline, CDR1 is MNHEY and CDR2 is SMNVEV (reference sequence). This CDR3 region has 15 residues. Here the CDR3 DNA reads TGTGCCAGCAGCCCATTAGGGGAGACCCTCTATGGCTACACCTTC. Translation: CASSPLGETLYGYTF.

The V call is TRBV4-1, the J call TRBJ2-5; 8 bases line up with TRBD1. The tail of the sequence fits TRBJ2-7 better, so the J call may be wrong. This CDR3 has 14 residues. CDR1 is MGHRA and CDR2 is YSYEKL in the germline V gene. The CDR3 DNA sequence: TGCGCCAGCAGCCATGGAGACAGGGGATACGAGCAGTACTTC. Protein sequence: CASSHGDRGYEQYF.

The chain links TRBV28 to TRBJ2-1; the match to TRBD2 covers 11 bases. The ends lost 2 bases at V and 3 bases at J; junction bases unmatched: 6. Germline loops: CDR1 MDHEN, CDR2 SYDVKM. The CDR3 contains 17 residues. The chain's CDR3 is CASSLGTSGSIYNEQFF. For the CDR3, the DNA is TGTGCCAGCAGTTTAGGTACTAGCGGGAGCATCTACAATGAGCAGTTCTTC.

Of note for this clone: Other nucleotide sequences in the sample specify the same CDR3. The chain couples TRBV6-5 to TRBJ2-7; 8 bases are shared with TRBD2. CDR1 is MNHEY and CDR2 is SVGAGI in the germline V gene. The CDR3 has 14 residues. With 2 bases clipped from V and 2 bases from J, the junction kept 2 bases outside the gene matches. The CDR3 DNA reads TGTGCCAGCAGTTACACTAGCGGAGCCTACGAGCAGTACTTC. It yields the protein CASSYTSGAYEQYF.

The CDR3 nucleotides read TGTGCCAGCAGCCAAGTGCGACCGGGACTAGCGGGAGTCTACGAGCAGTACTTC. The encoded protein is CASSQVRPGLAGVYEQYF. This rearrangement joins TRBV14 to TRBJ2-7, with 14 nucleotides matching TRBD2. CDR3 length: 18 amino acids. The ends lost 1 base at V and 3 bases at J; junction bases unmatched: 8. The germline V gene has CDR1 SGHDN and CDR2 FVKESK.

This rearrangement joins TRBV2 to TRBJ1-1; 7 bases agree with TRBD1. The ends lost 1 base at V and 2 bases at J; junction bases unmatched: 10. CDR1 SNHLY and CDR2 FYNNEI come from the germline V gene. CDR3 length equals 17 residues. The CDR3 loop is CASSEEGPGTVNTEAFF. The CDR3 nucleotides read TGTGCCAGCAGTGAAGAGGGCCCGGGGACAGTAAACACTGAAGCTTTCTTT.